The 23 T cell receptor beta chains below were found in one sample sequenced in a study of patients and donors after allogeneic stem cell transplantation. MiXCR was run by TCRdb on the RT-PCR reads, yielding one entry per CDR3 protein. The data hold approximately 140,000 distinct CDR3 sequences, with about two fifths observed a single time. What was sequenced was blood, either unsorted or a sorted T cell fraction (not recorded which). Receptors were obtained from a human donor who was either an allogeneic HSCT recipient or a stem cell or donor lymphocyte infusion donor (not recorded which). It is not recorded whose cells these are; they may come from a transplant donor.

The table lists this clonotype with a few counts. The V and J genes are TRBV28 and TRBJ2-7, with 7 bases fitting TRBD1. Trimming cost V 5 bases and J 4 bases; bases outside gene matches: 8. The CDR3 has 14 residues. In germline, CDR1 is MDHEN, CDR2 SYDVKM. The CDR3 loop reads CASSHLDRPYEQYV. In DNA, the CDR3 is TGTGCCAGCAGTCACCTGGACAGGCCGTACGAGCAGTACGTC.

The CDR3 spells CSASAPTGPPNTEAFF. DNA of the CDR3: TGCAGTGCCAGCGCCCCCACAGGGCCACCGAACACTGAAGCTTTCTTT. The chain links TRBV20-1 to TRBJ1-1; D is perhaps TRBD1 (6 bases). Germline values: CDR1 DFQATT, CDR2 SNEGSKA (reference sequence). The CDR3 consists of 16 residues. V was trimmed by 6 bases and J by 1 base, leaving 21 bases between them.

This clonotype has more than one count but fewer than ten. V and J are TRBV20-1 and TRBJ2-3; D remains unclear. This CDR3 contains 13 residues. The V and J ends lost 2 bases and 3 bases respectively, with 9 bases between them. Germline values: CDR1 DFQATT, CDR2 SNEGSKA (reference sequence). The CDR3 sequence: CSARTPGTDTQYF. The DNA for the CDR3 is TGCAGTGCTAGAACCCCCGGGACAGATACGCAGTATTTT.

This rearrangement joins TRBV6-5 to TRBJ1-5, with D possibly TRBD1 on 6 matching bases. V was cut by 11 bases and J by 4 bases, with 27 bases left in between. CDR1 and CDR2 from the germline V gene are MNHEY and SVGAGI. There are 17 residues in the CDR3. CDR3 protein: CAGPNREDLPLNQPQHF. The CDR3 nucleotides read TGTGCCGGGCCCAACAGGGAGGATTTACCCCTAAATCAGCCCCAGCATTTT.

The V and J genes are TRBV6-5 and TRBJ2-4; D may be TRBD1 or TRBD2 (6 bases each). The CDR3 loop spans 16 amino acids. CDR1 and CDR2 (germline): MNHEY, SVGAGI. V gave up 6 bases and J gave up 0 bases, with 15 bases separating them. This CDR3 is CASSQQGGLAKNIQYF. The CDR3 nucleotides are TGTGCCAGCAGCCAGCAAGGGGGGTTAGCCAAAAACATTCAGTACTTC.

The chain employs TRBV12-3 or TRBV12-4 and TRBJ1-4; D gene ambiguous. The length of the CDR3 is 15 residues. The ends were cut back, 6 bases at V and 3 bases at J, with 14 bases in the middle. The CDR3 sequence is CASSLGARANEKLFF. CDR3 bases: TGTGCCAGCAGCCTCGGAGCGAGGGCTAATGAAAAACTGTTTTTT.

This clonotype was detected many times. V usage is TRBV9 and J usage is TRBJ1-4; no clear D gene. CDR1 and CDR2 (germline): SGDLS, YYNGEE. The CDR3 is 18 residues long. V lost 3 bases, J lost 7 bases, and 25 bases lay in between. The CDR3 coding sequence is TGTGCCAGCAGCGCGATCCTTAAGAGGAGGCCAGAGGGTGAAAAACTGTTTTTT. Amino acids: CASSAILKRRPEGEKLFF.

For this clonotype: Its ends do not fully match the called genes, so a read error is possible. The V and J genes are TRBV7-9 and TRBJ2-7, with D perhaps TRBD2 (6 bases). CDR1 is SEHNR, CDR2 FQNEAQ, per germline (reference sequence). The CDR3 is 14 amino acids. The CDR3 spells CASTLEGSPYEQYF. The CDR3 nucleotides are TGTGCTAGCACACTGGAGGGGAGCCCCTACGAGCAGTACTTC.

The chain has TRBV12-3 or TRBV12-4 and TRBJ2-7; no clear D. V shed 6 bases and J shed 0 bases, with 15 bases lying between them. This CDR3 is built from 15 residues. The CDR3 protein is CASSFSGVSSYEQYF. The CDR3 coding sequence is TGTGCCAGCAGCTTCAGTGGGGTTAGCTCCTACGAGCAGTACTTC.

The chain is built from TRBV2 and TRBJ1-5, with 8 bases that match TRBD1. The CDR3 extends over 16 amino acids. The germline gives CDR1 SNHLY, CDR2 FYNNEI. The J segment lost 2 bases and the V segment lost 6 bases, leaving 9 bases of the junction unmatched. The chain's CDR3 is CASSETGGRGNQPQHF. The CDR3 coding sequence is TGTGCCAGCAGCGAAACAGGGGGACGTGGCAATCAGCCCCAGCATTTT.

V and J are TRBV5-5 and TRBJ1-1; D ambiguous. CDR3 length: 15 amino acids. Trimming shortened V by 2 bases and J by 3 bases, and 14 bases separated the two germline ends. Germline V gene data show CDR1 as SGHKS and CDR2 as YYEKEE (reference sequence). CDR3 bases: TGTGCCAGCAGCTTATTCAGACTTGGGGACACTGAAGCTTTCTTT. It is translated as CASSLFRLGDTEAFF.

The rearrangement joins TRBV28 to TRBJ2-7, with a tentative D call TRBD2 (5 bases). CDR1 and CDR2 (germline): MDHEN, SYDVKM. Trimming pared 8 bases from V and 3 bases from J, leaving 14 bases between. The CDR3 covers 13 residues. The CDR3: CASGGLQSYEQYF. The DNA for the CDR3 is TGTGCCAGCGGCGGACTCCAAAGCTACGAGCAGTACTTC.

V is TRBV6-5 and J is TRBJ1-6; 10 bases map to TRBD1. This CDR3 is built from 14 residues. In germline, CDR1 is MNHEY, CDR2 SVGAGI. Trimming took 6 bases from V and 9 from J; bases not matched to a gene: 5. Here the CDR3 DNA reads TGTGCCAGCAGGCCCCGACAGGGGGCTTCACCCCTCCACTTT. Translated: CASRPRQGASPLHF.

This chain links TRBV15 with TRBJ1-1, with 9 bases aligning to TRBD1. The CDR3 is 17 amino acids. J was trimmed by 1 base and V by 1 base; bases with no gene match: 7. Germline V gene lookup returns CDR1 LNHNV and CDR2 YYDKDF (reference sequence). The CDR3 is CATSRGGDRVGNTEAFF. DNA of the CDR3: TGTGCCACCAGCAGAGGAGGGGACAGGGTCGGGAACACTGAAGCTTTCTTT.

The rearrangement links TRBV5-1 to TRBJ2-7; D is ambiguous. This CDR3 comprises 15 residues. V shed 0 bases and J shed 4 bases, with 14 bases lying between them. Germline CDR1 reads SGHRS; CDR2 reads YFSETQ. The DNA for the CDR3 is TGCGCCAGCAGCTTGGGGACGAATCCTGTGTACGAGCAGTACTTC. It is translated as CASSLGTNPVYEQYF.

The chain carries TRBV4-3 and TRBJ1-4, with 8 bases identical to TRBD1. The V segment lost 0 bases and the J segment 4 bases; nucleotides outside the gene matches: 7. This CDR3 has 17 amino acids. Germline V gene sequence: CDR1 LGHNA, CDR2 YSLEER. CDR3 sequence reads: CASSQDGQGGGNEKLFF. As DNA, the CDR3 is TGCGCCAGCAGCCAAGATGGACAGGGCGGCGGTAATGAAAAACTGTTTTTT.

The V gene is TRBV30, the J gene TRBJ1-6; D unresolved. This CDR3 has 13 residues. Trimming cost V 2 bases and J 10 bases, with 12 bases left between them. Germline V gene sequence: CDR1 GTSNPN, CDR2 SVGIG (reference sequence). CDR3 sequence: CAWSRGGGSPLHF. CDR3 DNA sequence: TGTGCCTGGAGTCGGGGTGGAGGCTCACCCCTCCACTTT.

This clonotype was counted a few times. The rearrangement joins TRBV6-1 to TRBJ1-3, with D maybe TRBD1 (6 bases). V shed 4 bases and J shed 0 bases, with 13 bases lying between them. Germline CDR1 and CDR2: MNHNS and SASEGT. The CDR3 runs 16 residues. The CDR3 loop reads CASSVPTGYSGNTIYF. The CDR3 DNA follows: TGTGCCAGCAGTGTACCGACAGGATACTCTGGAAACACCATATATTTT.

This clonotype turned up a few times. The J gene is TRBJ1-1, the V gene TRBV12-3 or TRBV12-4; D perhaps matches TRBD1 (6 bases). The CDR3 loop spans 13 amino acids. Trimming took off 7 bases at V and 7 bases at J, with 16 bases between the two ends. CDR3 nucleotide sequence: TGTGCCAGCACCACCGCGGGGGGGCTTGAAGCTTTCTTT. It codes for CASTTAGGLEAFF.

The gene calls are TRBV20-1 and TRBJ2-1, with D unresolved. Germline V gene data show CDR1 as DFQATT and CDR2 as SNEGSKA (reference sequence). Trimming shortened V by 7 bases and J by 0 bases, and 19 bases separated the two germline ends. The CDR3 runs to 16 residues. CDR3 protein: CSVPNFPWSSYNEQFF. The DNA for the CDR3 is TGCAGTGTTCCGAACTTTCCCTGGAGCTCCTACAATGAGCAGTTCTTC.

In its sample, this clonotype was seen a few times. The rearrangement uses TRBV5-5 and TRBJ2-4, with D perhaps assigned TRBD1 or TRBD2 (6 bases each). CDR1 is SGHKS and CDR2 is YYEKEE in the germline V gene (reference sequence). The V end lost 2 bases, the J end lost 9 bases, and 12 bases lay between the germline ends. The CDR3 is made up of 13 amino acids. As DNA, the CDR3 is TGTGCCAGCAGCTTTGTAAAGGGGGGCATTCAGTACTTC. This gives the protein CASSFVKGGIQYF.

This clonotype was seen only a few times. The rearrangement joins TRBV28 to TRBJ2-7; 10 positions agree with TRBD1. The CDR3 is 14 amino acids. From germline, CDR1 is MDHEN and CDR2 SYDVKM. The V segment lost 6 bases and the J segment 5 bases; nucleotides outside the gene matches: 7. The CDR3 nucleotides are TGTGCCAGCAGCCTTACGACAGGGGGCCACGAGCAGTACTTC. Its protein product is CASSLTTGGHEQYF.

This clonotype has just a few counts. The chain combines TRBV6-1 with TRBJ1-1; the D gene is possibly TRBD1 (5 bases). Per germline, CDR1 MNHNS and CDR2 SASEGT. Trimming took off 6 bases at V and 4 bases at J, with 12 bases between the two ends. The CDR3 extends over 13 amino acids. CDR3 sequence: CASSFTRGTEAFF. The CDR3 DNA reads TGTGCCAGCAGCTTCACAAGGGGCACTGAAGCTTTCTTT.